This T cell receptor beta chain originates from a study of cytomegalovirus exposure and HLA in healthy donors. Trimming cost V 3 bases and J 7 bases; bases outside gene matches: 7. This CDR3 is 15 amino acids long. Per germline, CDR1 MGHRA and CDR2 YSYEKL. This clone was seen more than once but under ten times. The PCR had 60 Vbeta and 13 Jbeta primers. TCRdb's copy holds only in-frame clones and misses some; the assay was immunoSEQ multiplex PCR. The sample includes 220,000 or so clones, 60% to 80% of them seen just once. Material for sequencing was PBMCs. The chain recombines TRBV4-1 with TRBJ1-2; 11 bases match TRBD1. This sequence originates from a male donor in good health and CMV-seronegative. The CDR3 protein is CASSQGQGGLGGYTF. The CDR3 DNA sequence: TGCGCCAGCAGCCAGGGACAGGGGGGTCTCGGTGGCTACACCTTC.